A single sample gave rise to the 15 T cell receptor beta chains below, sequenced in a study of CXCR4 blockade with PD-1 therapy in pancreatic cancer. Measured with immunoSEQ multiplex PCR; TCRdb has only the in-frame clones, and not every one. The sample lists about 17,000 clones; approximately 68% were seen once. Sequences were obtained from tumor tissue. All receptors derive from a human donor with pancreatic ductal adenocarcinoma.

This clone was picked up one time. CDR3 bases: TGTGCCAGCAGCAAAAATGCCCTCCTCTACAATGAGCAGTTCTTC. Its protein is CASSKNALLYNEQFF. V usage is TRBV28 and J usage is TRBJ2-1; D not resolved. Germline V gene data show CDR1 as MDHEN and CDR2 as SYDVKM. The CDR3 runs 15 residues. V lost 6 bases and J 3 bases, leaving 15 bases between the germline ends.

This clone has a single count. This chain links TRBV1 with TRBJ2-2; the table assigns TRBD2, which was not confirmed against the DNA. TRBV1 counts as a pseudogene. There are 12 residues in the CDR3. CDR3 DNA sequence: TGCGCCAGCAGAGAGGACACCGGGGAGCTGTTTTTT. This translates into CASREDTGELFF.

This chain joins TRBV28 and TRBJ2-1; 9 bases agree with TRBD2. The length of the CDR3 is 14 residues. CDR1 and CDR2 from the germline V gene are MDHEN and SYDVKM. The V segment lost 2 bases and the J segment 8 bases; nucleotides outside the gene matches: 4. CDR3 in amino acids: CASSLAGGADEQFF. The CDR3 nucleotides are TGTGCCAGCAGTTTAGCGGGAGGGGCGGATGAGCAGTTCTTC.

This clone was counted only a few times. J is TRBJ1-1 and V is TRBV11-3; D unresolved. The V end was cut by 2 bases, the J end by 0 bases, with 16 bases between. CDR3 length equals 17 residues. CDR1 SGHNT and CDR2 YENEEA come from the germline V gene. CDR3 nucleotide sequence: TGTGCCAGCAGCTTATGGCCGGGGTCGTTAATGAACACTGAAGCTTTCTTT. It specifies CASSLWPGSLMNTEAFF. The entire variable domain, with the rest obtained from reference TRBV11-3 and TRBJ1-1, is as follows: EAGVVQSPRYKIIEKKQPVAFWCNPISGHNTLYWYLQNLGQGPELLIRYENEEAVDDSQLPKDRFSAERLKGVDSTLKIQPAELGDSAVYLCASSLWPGSLMNTEAFFGQGTRLTVV.

The chain links TRBV28 to TRBJ2-7, with D possibly called TRBD1 or TRBD2 (5 bases each). CDR3 size: 14 residues. The V end lost 2 bases, the J end lost 3 bases, and 11 bases lay between the germline ends. The germline CDR1 and CDR2 sequences are MDHEN and SYDVKM. CDR3 region: CASSLSGGGYEQYF. DNA of the CDR3: TGTGCCAGCAGTTTAAGTGGGGGTGGCTACGAGCAGTACTTC.

This clone has more than one count but fewer than ten. V usage is TRBV6-7 and J usage is TRBJ2-7, with unresolved D. TRBV6-7 is labeled an ORF, and its function is uncertain. The CDR3 contains 13 residues. Trimming shortened V by 3 bases and J by 6 bases, and 12 bases separated the two germline ends. This CDR3 reads CASSYQGLGEQYF. CDR3 coding DNA: TGTGCCAGCAGTTATCAAGGCCTTGGCGAGCAGTACTTC.

V is TRBV6-7 and J is TRBJ2-2; TRBD1 matches 10 bases. TRBV6-7 is noted as an ORF with a role that remains uncertain. J gave up 1 base and V 2 bases, and 1 base lay outside the gene matches. This CDR3 is built from 16 residues. CDR3 residues: CASSYRDRGNTGELFF. Written as DNA, the CDR3 is TGTGCCAGCAGTTACCGGGACAGGGGGAACACCGGGGAGCTGTTTTTT.

The chain recombines TRBV10-2 with TRBJ1-3; unclear D gene. Germline CDR1 is WSHSY and CDR2 is SAAADI. Between the trimmed V and J ends, which lost 2 bases and 0 bases, there was a span of 11 bases. This CDR3 is 16 amino acids long. CDR3 bases: TGCGCCAGCAGTGAGGGCAGGCCCTTCTCTGGAAACACCATATATTTT. It translates to CASSEGRPFSGNTIYF.

Note on this clone: The junction shows a germline mismatch at one end, possibly a read error. This chain joins TRBV18 and TRBJ2-5; D is possibly TRBD1 (5 bases). The length of the CDR3 is 12 residues. Germline V gene data show CDR1 as KGHSH and CDR2 as LQKENI. CDR3 loop: CASSPGPQGYNF. The CDR3 nucleotides read TGTGCCAGCTCACCGGGCCCGCAGGGTTACAACTTC.

For this clone: One end of the junction is discordant with germline, which a read error may explain. This chain uses TRBV6-4 with TRBJ2-2; D is possibly TRBD1 (6 bases). CDR3 length equals 16 residues. CDR1 is MRHNA, CDR2 SNTAGT, per germline. The CDR3 DNA follows: TGTGCCATCAGTTTACTCCGGGACACCCCCGCCGGGGAGCTGTTTTTT. This translates into CAISLLRDTPAGELFF.

This clone was counted only a few times. The chain employs TRBV2 and TRBJ1-3, with 8 bases lining up with TRBD1. The V gene's germline CDR1 is SNHLY and CDR2 FYNNEI. Trimming cost V 2 bases and J 1 base; bases outside gene matches: 4. The CDR3 has 16 residues. The CDR3 is CASSESRGLSGNTIYF. The CDR3 DNA is TGTGCCAGCAGTGAATCCAGGGGGCTATCTGGAAACACCATATATTTT.

This clone was detected once. The J gene is TRBJ2-7, the V gene TRBV29-1; TRBD1 agrees at 11 bases. With V trimmed by 3 bases and J by 4 bases, 8 bases remained unmatched. The germline gives CDR1 SQVTM, CDR2 ANQGSEA. The CDR3 covers 15 residues. In nucleotides, the CDR3 is TGCAGCGTTGATTACGGGACAGGGGGGTATTACGAGCAGTACTTC. This codes for CSVDYGTGGYYEQYF.

The rearrangement uses TRBV11-3 and TRBJ2-1, with 9 bases fitting TRBD2. V lost 4 bases and J lost 3; bases outside the gene matches: 4. CDR1 is SGHNT, CDR2 YENEEA, per germline. The CDR3 consists of 15 residues. The CDR3 region is CASSSETSGYNEQFF. Here the CDR3 DNA reads TGTGCCAGCAGCTCAGAGACTAGCGGCTACAATGAGCAGTTCTTC.

The gene calls are TRBV9 and TRBJ1-1; possible D gene TRBD1, 5 bases. V was shortened by 2 bases and J by 4 bases, with 9 bases between the two germline ends. The CDR3 spans 13 residues. CDR1 SGDLS and CDR2 YYNGEE come from the germline V gene. The CDR3 loop reads CASSVTGTTEAFF. CDR3 in DNA: TGTGCCAGCAGCGTGACCGGGACCACTGAAGCTTTCTTT.

The chain couples TRBV5-1 to TRBJ2-1, with 15 bases aligning to TRBD2. J gave up 9 bases and V 4 bases, and 5 bases lay outside the gene matches. Germline V CDR1 and CDR2: SGHRS, YFSETQ. The CDR3 extends over 15 amino acids. CDR3 sequence: CASSGGLAGGGEQFF. The CDR3 bases are TGCGCCAGCAGCGGGGGACTAGCGGGAGGCGGTGAGCAGTTCTTC.